This T cell receptor beta chain was observed in a study of OX40 agonist ivuxolimab in advanced cancers. With regard to the full study: Ivuxolimab was an agonistic, fully human IgG2 monoclonal antibody directed against OX40 (CD134), a costimulatory receptor. Intravenous ivuxolimab was administered to patients every 2 weeks at six dose levels: 0.01, 0.1, 0.3, 1.5, 3 and 10 mg/kg. Of the approximately 50 dose-escalation patients, hepatocellular carcinoma was present in about 20, melanoma in roughly 15, renal cell carcinoma in 9 and head and neck cancer in 9. A male proportion of almost 85% and a mean age of about 60 years, ranging from 23 to 79, were recorded for the dose-escalation cohort. Prior anti-PD-1, anti-PD-L1 or anti-CTLA-4 therapy was permitted, and checkpoint inhibitors had been received by about 37% of dose-escalation patients. Partial responses were achieved by three dose-escalation patients, of whom one had hepatocellular carcinoma and two had cutaneous melanoma. Peripheral TCRbeta sequencing aimed to test whether ivuxolimab altered TCR sequence diversity and caused clonal T-cell expansion. The monotherapy dose-escalation portion (N ≈ 55 patients) of the phase I ivuxolimab trial is reported in the paper. The paper's findings and limits, for the study overall: The antigen specificity of the peripheral T cells that underwent clonal expansion was not determined. Partial responders in the 0.1-3.0 mg/kg groups had among the lowest normalized peripheral clonal expansion, especially among CD8+ T cells. Low levels of normalized T-cell clonal expansion were also shown by some nonresponding patients. After ivuxolimab, more expanded clones were found on average in CD8+ T cells than in CD4+ T cells. At doses from 0.1 to 3.0 mg/kg, clonal expansion was seen in both CD4+ and CD8+ blood T cells between baseline and week 6.

On this clone: The antigen it binds to is not known. Base-call qualities are not available, and no considerably larger clone is one nucleotide away.

To sequence the TCRbeta CDR3 region, genomic DNA was isolated from the sorted cells. The immunoSEQ Assay was used for sequencing of TCRbeta CDR3 regions. Not all clones reach the TCRdb copy of this immuneACCESS table, which keeps in-frame sequences only. Checked studies attribute under half of the gap to unresolved V genes and leave the rest unexplained. This sample comprises tens of thousands of clones, more than 80% of them detected only once. Of the sample, 11% to 15% is held by the ten largest clones. Patients with autoimmune disease history or receiving systemic immunosuppression were excluded from the trial. Peripheral blood for TCR sequencing was drawn from every dose cohort at baseline, at cycle 4 day 1 and at cycle 7 day 1. The samples were drawn from a first-in-human, open-label, multicenter phase I dose-escalation trial of ivuxolimab. Adults with locally advanced or metastatic melanoma, renal cell, hepatocellular, or head and neck squamous cell carcinoma were enrolled in the trial. CD4+ and CD8+ T cells were sorted separately from peripheral blood before TCR sequencing.

Per the germline V gene, WSHSY is the CDR1 and SAAADI is the CDR2. The germline V end is reduced by 11 bases and the J end by 7 bases; junction bases left unmatched: 18. The CDR3 spans 15 residues, from the cysteine through the phenylalanine. Just the 45-base CDR3 DNA is kept, in frame starting at base 1. Specimen: CD4+ or CD8+ T cells sorted from blood, collected in a trial of the OX40 agonist ivuxolimab. Recombination joined TRBV10-2 with TRBJ2-7; the central 9 bases match TRBD1. The clonotype was recovered from an adult with an advanced solid tumor such as melanoma, head and neck, liver or kidney cancer. For the CDR3, the sequence is CAGDSQGTGFGEQYF. Here is the DNA: TGCGCCGGCGACTCTCAGGGGACAGGGTTTGGAGAGCAGTACTTC.